This T cell receptor (beta chain) was retrieved from a study of blood T cells in healthy people across ages. Study results and limitations: The study regarded diversity estimates from one million T cells as underestimates. The recorded TCR beta diversity per million T cells decreased in a roughly linear manner with age.

With 6 bases removed from V and 11 bases from J, the gap between germline ends came to 21 bases. The CDR3 is 14 residues long. Germline V gene data show CDR1 as KGHDR and CDR2 as SFDVKD. There are a few counts of this clonotype. Its antigen is as yet unknown. Primed by a sample-barcoded 5' primer and a J-beta primer mix, a second PCR proceeded for 7 to 11 cycles. Each CDR3 protein gets one entry after TCRdb re-called the 5' RACE reads with MiXCR. The sample shows over 500,000 distinct CDR3 sequences, 52% of them seen only once. The sample comprised blood. This TCR derives from a woman older than 75 in good health. This sequence joins TRBV24-1 and TRBJ2-5; D is possibly TRBD2 (6 bases). The CDR3: CATSLGLLYNEQYF. CDR3 coding DNA: TGTGCCACCAGTCTGGGACTTCTCTACAATGAGCAGTACTTC.